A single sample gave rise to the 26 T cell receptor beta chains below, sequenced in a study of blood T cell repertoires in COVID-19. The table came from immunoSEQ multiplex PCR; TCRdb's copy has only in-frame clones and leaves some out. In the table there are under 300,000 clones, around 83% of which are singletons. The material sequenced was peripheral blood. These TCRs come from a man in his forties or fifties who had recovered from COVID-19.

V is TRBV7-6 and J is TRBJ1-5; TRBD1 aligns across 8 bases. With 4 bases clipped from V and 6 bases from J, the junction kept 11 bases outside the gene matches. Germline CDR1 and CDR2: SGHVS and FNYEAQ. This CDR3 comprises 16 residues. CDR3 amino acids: CASSWGGDRRTQPQHF. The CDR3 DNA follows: TGTGCCAGCAGCTGGGGTGGGGACAGGCGAACTCAGCCCCAGCATTTT.

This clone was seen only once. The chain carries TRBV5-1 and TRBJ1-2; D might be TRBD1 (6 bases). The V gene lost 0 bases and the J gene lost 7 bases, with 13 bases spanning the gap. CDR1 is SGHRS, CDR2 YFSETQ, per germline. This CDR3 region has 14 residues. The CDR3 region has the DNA TGCGCCAGCAGCTTGGCCCAGGGGCGGAGTGGCTACACCTTC. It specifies CASSLAQGRSGYTF.

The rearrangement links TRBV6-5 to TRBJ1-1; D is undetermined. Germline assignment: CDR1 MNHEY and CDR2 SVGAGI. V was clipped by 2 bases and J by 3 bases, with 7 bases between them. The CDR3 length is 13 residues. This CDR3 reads CASSYVADTEAFF. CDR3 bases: TGTGCCAGCAGTTACGTTGCGGACACTGAAGCTTTCTTT.

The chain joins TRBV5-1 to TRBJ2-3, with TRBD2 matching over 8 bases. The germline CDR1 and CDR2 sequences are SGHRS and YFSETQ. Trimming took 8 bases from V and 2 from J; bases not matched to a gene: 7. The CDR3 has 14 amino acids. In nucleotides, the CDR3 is TGCGCCAGTCGGGCGGGGGGATTCACAGATACGCAGTATTTT. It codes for CASRAGGFTDTQYF.

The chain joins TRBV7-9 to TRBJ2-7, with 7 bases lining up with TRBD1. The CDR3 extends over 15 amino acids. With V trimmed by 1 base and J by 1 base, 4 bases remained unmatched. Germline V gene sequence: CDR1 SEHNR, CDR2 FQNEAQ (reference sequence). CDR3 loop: CASSLGAGGSYEQYF. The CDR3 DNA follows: TGTGCCAGCAGCTTAGGAGCAGGGGGTTCCTACGAGCAGTACTTC.

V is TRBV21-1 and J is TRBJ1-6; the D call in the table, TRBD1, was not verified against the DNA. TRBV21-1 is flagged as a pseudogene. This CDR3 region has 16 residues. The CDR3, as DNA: TGTGCCAGCAGCAAACCCGCGACATCAGGTAATTCACCCCTCCACTTT. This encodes CASSKPATSGNSPLHF.

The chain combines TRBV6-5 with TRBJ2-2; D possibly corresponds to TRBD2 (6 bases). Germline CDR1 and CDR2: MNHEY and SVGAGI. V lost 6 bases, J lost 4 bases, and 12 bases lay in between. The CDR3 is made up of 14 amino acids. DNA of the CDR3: TGTGCCAGCAGGACGCCCGGGGGCACCGGGGAGCTGTTTTTT. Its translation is CASRTPGGTGELFF.

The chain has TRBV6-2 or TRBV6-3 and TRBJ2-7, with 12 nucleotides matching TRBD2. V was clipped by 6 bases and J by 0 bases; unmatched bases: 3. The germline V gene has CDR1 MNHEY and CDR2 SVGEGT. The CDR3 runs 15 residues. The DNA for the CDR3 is TGTGCCAGCAGCTGGACTAGCGGGAACTCCTACGAGCAGTACTTC. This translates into CASSWTSGNSYEQYF.

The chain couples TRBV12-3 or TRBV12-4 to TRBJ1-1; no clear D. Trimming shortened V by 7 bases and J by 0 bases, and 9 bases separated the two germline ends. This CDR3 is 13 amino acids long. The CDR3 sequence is CASTVTVNTEAFF. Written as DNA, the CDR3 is TGTGCCAGCACCGTAACAGTGAACACTGAAGCTTTCTTT.

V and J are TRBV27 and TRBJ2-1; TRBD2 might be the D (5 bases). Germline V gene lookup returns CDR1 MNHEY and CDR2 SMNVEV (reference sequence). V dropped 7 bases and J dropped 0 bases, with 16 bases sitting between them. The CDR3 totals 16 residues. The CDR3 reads CASIPRGYSSYNEQFF. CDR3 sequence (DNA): TGTGCCAGCATTCCTCGGGGATATAGCTCCTACAATGAGCAGTTCTTC.

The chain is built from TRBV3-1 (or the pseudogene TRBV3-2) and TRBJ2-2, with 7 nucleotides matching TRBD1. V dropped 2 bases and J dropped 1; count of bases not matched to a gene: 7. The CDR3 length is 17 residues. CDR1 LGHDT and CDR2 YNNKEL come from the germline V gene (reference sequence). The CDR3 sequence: CASSQHNRGQNTGELFF. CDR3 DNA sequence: TGTGCCAGCAGCCAACACAACAGGGGACAGAACACCGGGGAGCTGTTTTTT.

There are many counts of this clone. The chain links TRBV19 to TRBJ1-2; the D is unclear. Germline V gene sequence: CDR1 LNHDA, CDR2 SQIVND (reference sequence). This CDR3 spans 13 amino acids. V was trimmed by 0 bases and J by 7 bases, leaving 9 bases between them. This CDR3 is CASSIDPGFGYTF. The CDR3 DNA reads TGTGCCAGTAGTATAGATCCCGGGTTTGGCTACACCTTC.

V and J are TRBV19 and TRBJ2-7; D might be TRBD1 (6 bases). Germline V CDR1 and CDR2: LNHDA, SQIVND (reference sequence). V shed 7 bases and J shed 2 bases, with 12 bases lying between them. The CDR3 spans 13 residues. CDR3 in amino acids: CASTSDSPYEQYF. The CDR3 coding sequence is TGTGCCAGTACATCGGACAGTCCCTACGAGCAGTACTTC.

As DNA, the CDR3 is TGTGCCAGCAGCGCCCGGGGGGGGACTAACTATGGCTACACCTTC. It translates to CASSARGGTNYGYTF. This sequence joins TRBV9 and TRBJ1-2; D is perhaps TRBD1 (5 bases). V lost 3 bases to trimming and J lost 0 bases, with 12 bases between them. Germline CDR1 and CDR2: SGDLS and YYNGEE. This CDR3 contains 15 residues.

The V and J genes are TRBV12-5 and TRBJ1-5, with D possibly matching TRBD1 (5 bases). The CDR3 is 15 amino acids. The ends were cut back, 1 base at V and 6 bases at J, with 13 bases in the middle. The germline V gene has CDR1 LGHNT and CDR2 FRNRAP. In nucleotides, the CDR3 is TGTGCTAGTGGTTTGGCCTCGGGGGGTGCTCAGCCCCAGCATTTT. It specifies CASGLASGGAQPQHF. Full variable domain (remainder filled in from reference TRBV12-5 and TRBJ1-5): DARVTQTPRHKVTEMGQEVTMRCQPILGHNTVFWYRQTMMQGLELLAYFRNRAPLDDSGMPKDRFSAEMPDATLATLKIQPSEPRDSAVYFCASGLASGGAQPQHFGDGTRLSIL.

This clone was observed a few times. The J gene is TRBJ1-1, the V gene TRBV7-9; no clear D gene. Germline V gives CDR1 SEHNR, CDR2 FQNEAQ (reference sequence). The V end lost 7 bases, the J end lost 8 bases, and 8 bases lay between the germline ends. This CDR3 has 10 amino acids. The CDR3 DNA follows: TGTGCCAGCAAAAGCCTCGAAGCTTTCTTT. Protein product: CASKSLEAFF.

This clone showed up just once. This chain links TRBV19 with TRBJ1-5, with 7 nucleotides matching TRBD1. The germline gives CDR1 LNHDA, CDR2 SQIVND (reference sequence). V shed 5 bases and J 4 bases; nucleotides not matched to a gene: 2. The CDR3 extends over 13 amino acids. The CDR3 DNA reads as TGTGCCAGTAGTCAACAGGGGAATCAGCCCCAGCATTTT. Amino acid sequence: CASSQQGNQPQHF.

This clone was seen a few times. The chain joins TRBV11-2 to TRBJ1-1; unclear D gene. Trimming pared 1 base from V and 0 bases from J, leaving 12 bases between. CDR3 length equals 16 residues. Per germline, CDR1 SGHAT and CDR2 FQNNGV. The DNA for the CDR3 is TGTGCCAGCAGCTTAGTTCCGGGTGCCATGAACACTGAAGCTTTCTTT. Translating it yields CASSLVPGAMNTEAFF.

CDR3: CASSLAGTPKRELFF. CDR3 DNA: TGTGCCAGCAGCCTCGCCGGGACTCCGAAGAGGGAGCTGTTTTTT. V is TRBV7-2 and J is TRBJ2-2; maybe TRBD2 (6 bases). CDR3 length equals 15 residues. The V and J ends lost 5 bases and 9 bases respectively, with 19 bases between them. Germline V CDR1 and CDR2: SGHTA, FQGNSA.

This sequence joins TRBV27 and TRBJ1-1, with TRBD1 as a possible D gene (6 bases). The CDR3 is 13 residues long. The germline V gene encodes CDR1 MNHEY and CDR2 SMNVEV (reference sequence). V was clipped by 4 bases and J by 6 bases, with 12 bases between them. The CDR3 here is CASSWGPEAEAFF. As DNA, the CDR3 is TGTGCCAGCAGTTGGGGGCCTGAGGCTGAAGCTTTCTTT.

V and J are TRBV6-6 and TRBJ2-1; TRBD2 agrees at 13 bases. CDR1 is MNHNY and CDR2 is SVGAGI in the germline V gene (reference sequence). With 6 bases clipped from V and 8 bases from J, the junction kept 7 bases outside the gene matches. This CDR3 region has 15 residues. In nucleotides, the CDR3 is TGTGCCAGCAGCCGGACTAGCGGGAGTAGGCATGAGCAGTTCTTC. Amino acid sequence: CASSRTSGSRHEQFF.

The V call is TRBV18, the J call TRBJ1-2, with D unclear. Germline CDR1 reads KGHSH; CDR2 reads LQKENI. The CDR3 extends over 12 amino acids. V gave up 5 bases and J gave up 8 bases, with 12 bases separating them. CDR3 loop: CASSASDWGYTF. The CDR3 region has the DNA TGTGCCAGCTCAGCAAGTGACTGGGGCTACACCTTC.

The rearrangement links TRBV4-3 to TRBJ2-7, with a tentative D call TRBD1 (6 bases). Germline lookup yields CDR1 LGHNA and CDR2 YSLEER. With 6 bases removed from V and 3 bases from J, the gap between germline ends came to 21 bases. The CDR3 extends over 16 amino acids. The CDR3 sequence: CASRKFAAGDNYEQYF. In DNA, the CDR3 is TGCGCCAGCAGAAAATTCGCGGCAGGGGACAACTACGAGCAGTACTTC.

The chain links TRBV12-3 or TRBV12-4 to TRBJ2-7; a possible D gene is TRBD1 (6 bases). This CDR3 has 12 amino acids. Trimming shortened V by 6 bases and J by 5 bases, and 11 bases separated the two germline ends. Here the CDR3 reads CASRVQGDEQYF. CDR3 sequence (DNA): TGTGCCAGCAGAGTACAGGGAGACGAGCAGTACTTC.

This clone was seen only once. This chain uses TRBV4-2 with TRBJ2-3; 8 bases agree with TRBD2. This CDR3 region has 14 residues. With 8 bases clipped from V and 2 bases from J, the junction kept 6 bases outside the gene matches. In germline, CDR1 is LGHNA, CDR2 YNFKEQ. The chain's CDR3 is CASGPGLDTDTQYF. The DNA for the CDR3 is TGTGCCAGCGGACCGGGACTAGACACAGATACGCAGTATTTT.

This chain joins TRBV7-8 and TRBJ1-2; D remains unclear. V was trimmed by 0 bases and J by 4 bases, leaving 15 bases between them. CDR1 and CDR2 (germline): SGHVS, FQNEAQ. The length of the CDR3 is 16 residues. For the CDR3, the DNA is TGTGCCAGCAGCTTAGCCTTGGAGAGTGGAGGCTATGGCTACACCTTC. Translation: CASSLALESGGYGYTF.